The entry below gives a single T cell receptor (beta chain) sequence along with its context. The data were obtained in a study of blood T cell repertoires in COVID-19. The wider study: Italy, Spain and the United States were the sources of the convalescent and acute COVID-19 samples. Sources were T cells, B-cell-depleted T cells, or PBMCs; the material itself was cDNA or gDNA.

Per the original data handling: From reference gene primer amplification, estimates of nucleated cell counts were derived. Profiling relied on immunoSEQ multiplex PCR, and the TCRdb table lists in-frame clones only, not all of them. V, J and clone size are those of that table, while D and trimming were read from the DNA. The table has roughly 230,000 clones, around 83% seen once; the top ten hold around 7.9%. Trimming cost V 1 base and J 6 bases; bases outside gene matches: 3. Per the germline V gene, CDR1 is LGHDT and CDR2 is YNNKEL (reference sequence). The length of the CDR3 is 14 residues. Sequenced sample: peripheral blood. The chain combines TRBV3-1 (or the pseudogene TRBV3-2) with TRBJ1-1; 9 positions match TRBD1. The receptor's source is a man aged 35-49 years with active or convalescent COVID-19. In nucleotides, the CDR3 is TGTGCCAGCAGCCAAGTCCGGGACAGGGCTGAAGCTTTCTTT. This encodes CASSQVRDRAEAFF.